These 25 T cell receptor beta chains were all obtained from the same sample, sequenced in a study of CD8+ T cells in alopecia areata. Described treatment: oral pan-JAK inhibitor, 5-10 mg twice daily. cDNA reverse transcribed from extracted RNA served as the sequencing template. Sequencing used immunoSEQ multiplex PCR; TCRdb keeps in-frame clones, though not all of them. The table lists some 190,000 clones, 51% of them singletons. The sequencing used CD8+ T cells sorted from blood, collected around week 54, from a patient treated with tofacitinib. The receptor set was obtained from a human donor with alopecia areata.

The gene calls are TRBV6-6 and TRBJ2-7, with D uncertain. Trimming stripped 1 base from V and 1 base from J, with 11 bases between. From germline, CDR1 is MNHNY and CDR2 SVGAGI (reference sequence). The CDR3 totals 15 residues. DNA of the CDR3: TGTGCCAGCAGTTACTGGGCCGACATTTCCTACGAGCAGTACTTC. As protein: CASSYWADISYEQYF.

J is TRBJ2-4 and V is TRBV15; TRBD2 might be the D (6 bases). V was trimmed by 6 bases and J by 0 bases, leaving 12 bases between them. CDR3 length equals 15 residues. In germline, CDR1 is LNHNV, CDR2 YYDKDF (reference sequence). The CDR3 bases are TGTGCCACCAGGGGGGGTAAACTAGCCAAAAACATTCAGTACTTC. It codes for CATRGGKLAKNIQYF.

This chain joins TRBV6-5 and TRBJ1-2; D is unresolved. Germline V gives CDR1 MNHEY, CDR2 SVGAGI. Trimming took off 2 bases at V and 7 bases at J, with 8 bases between the two ends. The CDR3 runs 12 residues. In nucleotides, the CDR3 is TGTGCCAGCAGTTACGATTTCGCTGGCTACACCTTC. Protein: CASSYDFAGYTF.

The chain combines TRBV2 with TRBJ2-1; 7 nucleotides align to TRBD2. The CDR3 covers 17 residues. After removal of 6 bases from V and 0 bases from J, the junction contained 11 bases not matched to a gene. The germline V gene encodes CDR1 SNHLY and CDR2 FYNNEI. CDR3 nucleotide sequence: TGTGCCAGCAGGGGCAACAGCGGGGCCTACTCCTACAATGAGCAGTTCTTC. Amino acids: CASRGNSGAYSYNEQFF. Supplemented by reference TRBV2 and TRBJ2-1, the full variable domain reads EPEVTQTPSHQVTQMGQEVILRCVPISNHLYFYWYRQILGQKVEFLVSFYNNEISEKSEIFDDQFSVERPDGSNFTLKIRSTKLEDSAMYFCASRGNSGAYSYNEQFFGPGTRLTVL.

The chain couples TRBV2 to TRBJ1-5; 8 bases align to TRBD1. The CDR3 has 15 amino acids. Germline V gene data show CDR1 as SNHLY and CDR2 as FYNNEI. V was clipped by 2 bases and J by 4 bases; unmatched bases: 4. CDR3 bases: TGTGCCAGCAGTGAATTGGACAGGGAGAATCAGCCCCAGCATTTT. It translates to CASSELDRENQPQHF. The variable domain in full, with the rest retrieved from reference TRBV2 and TRBJ1-5, is EPEVTQTPSHQVTQMGQEVILRCVPISNHLYFYWYRQILGQKVEFLVSFYNNEISEKSEIFDDQFSVERPDGSNFTLKIRSTKLEDSAMYFCASSELDRENQPQHFGDGTRLSIL.

This chain connects TRBV7-8 to TRBJ2-4, with 9 bases that match TRBD1. The CDR3 covers 17 residues. The germline V gene has CDR1 SGHVS and CDR2 FQNEAQ. J lost 0 bases, V lost 2 bases, and 5 bases had no gene match. CDR3 coding DNA: TGTGCCAGCAGCTTACAGGGACAGGGCCTAGCCAAAAACATTCAGTACTTC. Protein product: CASSLQGQGLAKNIQYF.

The V call is TRBV29-1, the J call TRBJ2-2; 9 bases line up with TRBD2. With V trimmed by 1 base and J by 1 base, 4 bases remained unmatched. Germline-derived CDR1 and CDR2 are SQVTM and ANQGSEA. The CDR3 loop spans 16 amino acids. Written as DNA, the CDR3 is TGCAGCGTTGAAGGGATAGCGGGGGTGAACACCGGGGAGCTGTTTTTT. Protein sequence: CSVEGIAGVNTGELFF.

This clone has only a few counts. The rearrangement uses TRBV5-4 and TRBJ2-2, with D unresolved. CDR3 size: 11 residues. Deletions cut 3 bases from V and 8 bases from J, with 5 bases between. The germline V gene has CDR1 SGHNT and CDR2 YYREEE (reference sequence). This CDR3 is CASSWKGELFF. For the CDR3, the DNA is TGTGCCAGCAGCTGGAAGGGGGAGCTGTTTTTT.

The V call is TRBV11-2, the J call TRBJ2-7; D is perhaps TRBD1 or TRBD2 (5 bases each). Trimming cost V 3 bases and J 4 bases, with 10 bases left between them. CDR1 and CDR2 from the germline V gene are SGHAT and FQNNGV. The CDR3 is 13 residues long. CDR3 nucleotide sequence: TGTGCCAGCAGCTTGGGGGTTCGTTACGAGCAGTACTTC. Translated: CASSLGVRYEQYF. Complete variable domain (other parts from reference TRBV11-2 and TRBJ2-7): EAGVAQSPRYKIIEKRQSVAFWCNPISGHATLYWYQQILGQGPKLLIQFQNNGVVDDSQLPKDRFSAERLKGVDSTLKIQPAKLEDSAVYLCASSLGVRYEQYFGPGTRLTVT.

This rearrangement joins TRBV5-6 to TRBJ1-1; D remains ambiguous. Trimming removed 1 base at V and 3 bases at J, with 7 bases between. The germline V gene encodes CDR1 SGHDT and CDR2 YYEEEE. This CDR3 is 13 amino acids long. Written as DNA, the CDR3 is TGTGCCAGCAGCTTGACCGGGGACACTGAAGCTTTCTTT. It codes for CASSLTGDTEAFF.

The CDR3 is CASSYSTNTEAFF. CDR3 DNA: TGTGCCAGCAGTTACTCAACGAACACTGAAGCTTTCTTT. The chain is built from TRBV6-5 and TRBJ1-1, with unresolved D. This CDR3 comprises 13 residues. V shed 0 bases and J shed 1 base, with 3 bases lying between them. CDR1 and CDR2 (germline): MNHEY, SVGAGI.

The chain recombines TRBV5-6 with TRBJ2-5; 7 positions match TRBD1. The CDR3 runs 13 residues. V shed 4 bases and J 2 bases; nucleotides not matched to a gene: 2. Germline CDR1 SGHDT, CDR2 YYEEEE. CDR3 nucleotide sequence: TGTGCCAGCAGCGGACAGGATCAAGAGACCCAGTACTTC. Amino acids: CASSGQDQETQYF.

This clone was counted a few times. This same CDR3 is encoded by further DNA sequences in the sample. The chain joins TRBV6-5 to TRBJ1-1; a weak D match, TRBD1 (5 bases). The ends were cut back, 2 bases at V and 5 bases at J, with 9 bases in the middle. Per the germline V gene, CDR1 is MNHEY and CDR2 is SVGAGI. This CDR3 has 13 residues. The CDR3 reads CASSYGGGTEAFF. The CDR3 nucleotides read TGTGCCAGCAGTTACGGGGGAGGTACTGAAGCTTTCTTT.

The rearrangement links TRBV28 to TRBJ2-3; D might be TRBD1 (5 bases). The CDR3 covers 14 residues. Trimming removed 8 bases from V and 3 bases from J, with 15 bases in between. Germline V gene lookup returns CDR1 MDHEN and CDR2 SYDVKM. The CDR3 DNA sequence: TGTGCCAGCCTCCCCGGCAGGGCGACAGATACGCAGTATTTT. Amino acid sequence: CASLPGRATDTQYF.

The chain combines TRBV12-5 with TRBJ2-3; 7 bases are shared with TRBD1. The length of the CDR3 is 15 residues. Germline assignment: CDR1 LGHNT and CDR2 FRNRAP. Trimming removed 5 bases from V and 4 bases from J; junction bases left unmatched: 9. The CDR3 bases are TGTGCTAGTGGTCTAGGACAGGTAGGCGCAGATACGCAGTATTTT. Encoded protein: CASGLGQVGADTQYF.

V and J are TRBV7-6 and TRBJ2-7; a weak D match, TRBD1 (5 bases). The CDR3 contains 14 residues. CDR1 and CDR2 (germline): SGHVS, FNYEAQ. V was pared by 1 base and J by 3 bases, with 10 bases between. CDR3 residues: CASSLGQGVYEQYF. The CDR3, as DNA: TGTGCCAGCAGCTTAGGGCAGGGTGTCTACGAGCAGTACTTC.

This sequence joins TRBV7-9 and TRBJ1-5, with TRBD1 identical over 8 bases. The CDR3 runs to 15 residues. Germline-derived CDR1 and CDR2 are SEHNR and FQNEAQ (reference sequence). Trimming took 5 bases from V and 4 from J; bases not matched to a gene: 7. The CDR3 region is CASSKTGTGNQPQHF. For the CDR3, the DNA is TGTGCCAGCAGCAAAACCGGGACAGGTAATCAGCCCCAGCATTTT.

The CDR3 region is CASSLRTSGEKLFF. CDR3 nucleotide sequence: TGTGCCAGCAGCCTTAGAACCTCTGGGGAAAAACTGTTTTTT. The chain employs TRBV6-5 and TRBJ1-4; D ambiguous. The germline V and J ends were trimmed by 6 bases and 8 bases, with 16 bases remaining between them. The CDR3 covers 14 residues. Per the germline V gene, CDR1 is MNHEY and CDR2 is SVGAGI.

V gene TRBV30 combines with J gene TRBJ2-1, with D hard to call. V lost 4 bases to trimming and J lost 5 bases, with 6 bases between them. Germline loops: CDR1 GTSNPN, CDR2 SVGIG (reference sequence). The CDR3 has 11 amino acids. The CDR3 spells CAWKMNNEQFF. As DNA, the CDR3 is TGTGCCTGGAAAATGAACAATGAGCAGTTCTTC.

V and J are TRBV6-1 and TRBJ1-5, with 7 bases lining up with TRBD1. CDR1 is MNHNS and CDR2 is SASEGT in the germline V gene. The CDR3 contains 18 residues. Trimming removed 4 bases from V and 1 base from J; junction bases left unmatched: 13. CDR3 protein: CASSGKRGRDLSNQPQHF. CDR3 DNA sequence: TGTGCCAGCAGTGGGAAAAGGGGGCGCGATCTCAGCAATCAGCCCCAGCATTTT.

This clone was counted between two and nine times. Here the CDR3 reads CASSDWDNQPQHF. The DNA of the CDR3 is TGTGCCAGTAGCGATTGGGATAATCAGCCCCAGCATTTT. The rearrangement uses TRBV19 and TRBJ1-5; D gene uncertain. Trimming removed 6 bases from V and 4 bases from J, with 10 bases in between. CDR1 and CDR2 from the germline V gene are LNHDA and SQIVND (reference sequence). The CDR3 spans 13 residues.

V usage is TRBV5-6 and J usage is TRBJ2-1; D remains ambiguous. The CDR3 has 14 amino acids. Germline V gene lookup returns CDR1 SGHDT and CDR2 YYEEEE. V lost 2 bases, J lost 0 bases, and 6 bases lay in between. The CDR3 spells CASSFQDSYNEQFF. Written as DNA, the CDR3 is TGTGCCAGCAGCTTCCAGGACTCCTACAATGAGCAGTTCTTC.

Ten or more counts support this clone. V gene TRBV19 combines with J gene TRBJ1-5; TRBD1 aligns across 8 bases. Germline-derived CDR1 and CDR2 are LNHDA and SQIVND (reference sequence). The CDR3 is 14 residues long. The V segment lost 4 bases and the J segment 2 bases; nucleotides outside the gene matches: 1. This CDR3 is CASSTTGGNQPQHF. DNA of the CDR3: TGTGCCAGTAGTACGACAGGGGGCAATCAGCCCCAGCATTTT.

The chain uses TRBV30 and TRBJ2-7, with D possibly matching TRBD1 (6 bases). CDR1 GTSNPN and CDR2 SVGIG come from the germline V gene (reference sequence). V was cut by 3 bases and J by 3 bases, with 12 bases left in between. The CDR3 is 13 residues long. CDR3: CAWSVDSYYEQYF. The CDR3 DNA reads TGTGCCTGGAGCGTGGACAGCTACTACGAGCAGTACTTC. Drawing the rest from reference TRBV30 and TRBJ2-7, the complete variable domain is SQTIHQWPATLVQPVGSPLSLECTVEGTSNPNLYWYRQAAGRGLQLLFYSVGIGQISSEVPQNLSASRPQDRQFILSSKKLLLSDSGFYLCAWSVDSYYEQYFGPGTRLTVT.

V and J are TRBV5-1 and TRBJ2-3; D is tentatively TRBD1 or TRBD2 (5 bases each). V was shortened by 0 bases and J by 0 bases, with 8 bases between the two germline ends. This CDR3 has 15 residues. Per the germline V gene, CDR1 is SGHRS and CDR2 is YFSETQ. The DNA for the CDR3 is TGCGCCAGCAGCTTGGCGGGGCCTAGCACAGATACGCAGTATTTT. The encoded protein is CASSLAGPSTDTQYF.